This TCR beta chain was captured in a study of radiation and T cells in renal cell carcinoma. Study-wide points: Dominant CDR3 motifs were more common in irradiated tumors than controls. Top 100 clonotypes averaged around 50% in irradiated versus about 43% in nephrectomy-only tumors.

Noted treatment: treatment-naive control, cytoreductive nephrectomy. Controls were unirradiated tumors from treatment-naive cytoreductive nephrectomy patients. TCRdb's table, derived via immunoSEQ multiplex PCR, lists solely in-frame clones and lacks some. The data show some 14,000 clones, about 56% seen once. This clone is termed medium-sized (0.01 to 0.1%). What it binds is not known. The germline V gene encodes CDR1 MNHNS and CDR2 SASEGT. This CDR3 has 14 residues. Trimming cost V 2 bases and J 4 bases, with 11 bases left between them. Sample: tumor tissue, taken from a patient whose treatment was nephrectomy without radiotherapy. The sequence was collected from a middle-aged man with renal cell carcinoma. The chain links TRBV6-1 to TRBJ2-5; tentatively, D is TRBD1 or TRBD2 (5 bases each). CDR3 residues: CASSEPGTGETQYF. The CDR3 nucleotides read TGTGCCAGCAGTGAACCCGGGACCGGAGAGACCCAGTACTTC.